The rows below give T cell receptor beta chains drawn from one sample of a study of blood T cell repertoires in COVID-19. Repertoires were generated with immunoSEQ multiplex PCR, while TCRdb's copy carries only in-frame clones and drops some. The sample consists of more than 200,000 clones, under 90% of them appearing once. Sequencing input: peripheral blood. These receptor sequences come from a man aged 55 to 70 with acute or convalescent COVID-19. Both conserved end residues are part of each CDR3. D genes are given only for firm matches. Where a row states a size, it is once, few, many or the class of an expanded clone; other rows omit it.

-	TRBV3-1/TRBV3-2	-	TRBJ2-4	CASSRTGQGGAKNIQYF	TGTGCCAGCAGCCGGACAGGACAGGGAGGGGCCAAAAACATTCAGTACTTC
-	TRBV12-5	-	TRBJ1-1	CASGLERGGNTEAFF	TGTGCTAGTGGGTTGGAGAGGGGGGGGAACACTGAAGCTTTCTTT
-	TRBV9	TRBD1	TRBJ2-2	CASSRTGAGELFF	TGTGCCAGCAGTAGGACAGGAGCCGGGGAGCTGTTTTTT
-	TRBV19	-	TRBJ2-1	CASKAAGPYNEQFF	TGTGCCAGTAAGGCGGCGGGACCGTACAATGAGCAGTTCTTC
-	TRBV10-1	TRBD2	TRBJ2-5	CASSESKVRLAGDQETQYF	TGCGCCAGCAGTGAGTCGAAGGTGCGGCTAGCGGGAGACCAAGAGACCCAGTACTTC
-	TRBV5-1	TRBD1	TRBJ1-6	CASSPGGPNSPLHF	TGCGCCAGCAGCCCAGGGGGGCCCAATTCACCCCTCCACTTT
-	TRBV5-1	TRBD2	TRBJ2-7	CASSLGAAGVHEQYF	TGCGCCAGCAGCTTGGGCGCAGCGGGAGTCCACGAGCAGTACTTC
few	TRBV19	-	TRBJ2-7	CASSTGTTNYEQYF	TGTGCCAGTAGTACTGGGACAACTAACTACGAGCAGTACTTC
-	TRBV7-6	-	TRBJ1-5	CASSPNGGAGSNQPQHF	TGTGCCAGCAGCCCGAATGGGGGGGCTGGTAGCAATCAGCCCCAGCATTTT
-	TRBV7-9	-	TRBJ2-7	CASSLLVGPSYEQYF	TGTGCCAGCAGCTTATTGGTGGGCCCCTCCTACGAGCAGTACTTC
once	TRBV6-5	-	TRBJ2-1	CASSRRAGEQFF	TGTGCCAGCAGCCGGAGGGCCGGGGAGCAGTTCTTC
many	TRBV2	-	TRBJ2-3	CASTGGLKLPDTQYF	TGTGCCAGCACTGGCGGACTCAAACTCCCCGATACGCAGTATTTT
-	TRBV5-4	TRBD1	TRBJ1-1	CASSLRQGTSEAFF	TGTGCCAGCAGCTTAAGACAGGGGACCTCTGAAGCTTTCTTT
-	TRBV21-1	-	TRBJ2-7	CASSKGPCRDYSYEQYF	TGTGCCAGCAGCAAAGGCCCCTGTCGGGACTACTCCTACGAGCAGTACTTC
-	TRBV28	TRBD1	TRBJ1-2	CASSLDRNYGYTF	TGTGCCAGCAGCCTGGACAGGAACTATGGCTACACCTTC
once	TRBV29-1	TRBD1	TRBJ1-1	CSALGQTNTEAFF	TGCAGCGCCTTGGGACAGACGAACACTGAAGCTTTCTTT
-	TRBV6-2/TRBV6-3	TRBD2	TRBJ2-3	CASSYPGGLAGNTDTQYF	TGTGCCAGCAGTTACCCTGGGGGACTAGCGGGGAACACAGATACGCAGTATTTT
-	TRBV7-8	-	TRBJ2-1	CASSLVGTGGNEQFF	TGTGCCAGCAGCTTAGTAGGGACTGGAGGAAATGAGCAGTTCTTC
-	TRBV7-3	TRBD2	TRBJ2-1	CASARAGAFNNEQFF	TGTGCCAGCGCTCGAGCGGGAGCGTTCAACAATGAGCAGTTCTTC
-	TRBV12-5	TRBD1	TRBJ1-6	CASGLIGTGNNSPLHF	TGTGCTAGTGGTTTGATAGGGACAGGAAATAATTCACCCCTCCACTTT
-	TRBV7-2	TRBD2	TRBJ2-3	CASSFRTSGSTDTQYF	TGTGCCAGCAGCTTCCGGACTAGCGGCAGCACAGATACGCAGTATTTT
-	TRBV5-8	-	TRBJ1-6	CASTPPWPDSPLHF	TGTGCCAGCACCCCCCCTTGGCCCGATTCACCCCTCCACTTT
-	TRBV6-2/TRBV6-3	TRBD2	TRBJ2-1	CASSYSLSGSNEQFF	TGTGCCAGCAGTTACTCGTTGAGCGGGAGCAATGAGCAGTTCTTC
once	TRBV18	-	TRBJ2-1	CASSRGAHNEQFF	TGTGCCAGCTCACGGGGCGCTCACAATGAGCAGTTCTTC
few	TRBV6-5	TRBD1	TRBJ1-2	CASSYDRGTYGYTF	TGTGCCAGCAGTTACGACAGGGGAACATATGGCTACACCTTC
-	TRBV2	TRBD2	TRBJ2-4	CASSDWEGKNIQYF	TGTGCCAGCAGTGATTGGGAGGGCAAAAACATTCAGTACTTC
few	TRBV15	TRBD1	TRBJ2-6	CATSSARDRASSGANVLTF	TGTGCCACCAGCAGCGCTAGGGACAGGGCCTCGTCTGGGGCCAACGTCCTGACTTTC
-	TRBV5-1	TRBD2	TRBJ2-7	CASSLGRGSGSSYEQYF	TGCGCCAGCAGCTTGGGCAGGGGTAGCGGGAGCTCCTACGAGCAGTACTTC
-	TRBV3-1/TRBV3-2	TRBD1	TRBJ1-1	CASTRQGGTEAFF	TGTGCCAGCACCAGACAGGGGGGCACTGAAGCTTTCTTT
-	TRBV7-2	-	TRBJ2-3	CASSSPPRNTQYF	TGTGCCAGCAGCTCCCCACCTAGAAATACGCAGTATTTT
-	TRBV19	TRBD1	TRBJ1-2	CASSATQGANYGYTF	TGTGCCAGTAGTGCCACACAGGGGGCAAACTATGGCTACACCTTC
-	TRBV9	-	TRBJ2-2	CASSVSSRANTGELFF	TGTGCCAGCAGCGTAAGTTCCCGAGCGAACACCGGGGAGCTGTTTTTT
once	TRBV5-4	TRBD2	TRBJ2-3	CASSSALGGVADTQYF	TGTGCCAGCAGCTCGGCGCTGGGGGGGGTGGCGGATACGCAGTATTTT
-	TRBV14	-	TRBJ2-4	CASSQGTGRNIQYF	TGTGCCAGCAGCCAAGGCACAGGGAGAAACATTCAGTACTTC
-	TRBV5-1	TRBD2	TRBJ2-5	CASSTWGGTQYF	TGCGCCAGCAGCACATGGGGGGGGACCCAGTACTTC
-	TRBV5-5	-	TRBJ2-7	CASSLLLYEQYF	TGTGCCAGCAGCCTCCTCCTTTACGAGCAGTACTTC
-	TRBV3-1/TRBV3-2	-	TRBJ2-7	CASSQQGSYEQYF	TGTGCCAGCAGCCAACAGGGTTCCTACGAGCAGTACTTC
-	TRBV19	-	TRBJ2-1	CASSPQRGASSYNEQFF	TGTGCCAGTAGTCCCCAACGGGGGGCAAGCTCCTACAATGAGCAGTTCTTC
-	TRBV29-1	-	TRBJ1-3	CSVESKESSGNTIYF	TGCAGCGTTGAGTCCAAGGAGAGCTCTGGAAACACCATATATTTT
-	TRBV14	TRBD1	TRBJ2-7	CASKTGTYEQYF	TGTGCCAGCAAGACAGGGACCTACGAGCAGTACTTC
-	TRBV21-1	-	TRBJ2-1	CANEPGQGSYNEQFF	TGTGCCAACGAGCCGGGACAGGGGTCCTACAATGAGCAGTTCTTC
-	TRBV11-3	TRBD1	TRBJ2-1	CASSSRAGTGVSYNEQFF	TGTGCCAGCAGCTCTCGGGCCGGGACAGGGGTTTCCTACAATGAGCAGTTCTTC
-	TRBV7-9	TRBD1	TRBJ1-4	CASSLPGGGEKLFF	TGTGCCAGCAGCTTGCCAGGGGGCGGGGAAAAACTGTTTTTT